This T cell receptor (beta chain) is from a study of shared clonotypes between healthy human individuals. The wider study: CD4 naive and CD4 memory each took three plates per donor, while CD8 naive took two and CD8 memory one. The study, taken as a whole, reports: Sampling covered blood only; tissue repertoires likely differ.

Cells designated naive CD8 were CD45RO-negative and were positively selected for CCR7, with terminally differentiated effector memory CD45RA+ cells excluded. Deep level was the assay's run setting. Genomic DNA belonging to each subset was distributed in equal measure over several immunoSEQ plates. Using immunoSEQ multiplex PCR, the repertoire was profiled, and TCRdb retains in-frame clones only, with some absent. The sample lists around 2,100,000 clones, over 85% occurring once. Deletions cut 0 bases from V and 0 bases from J, with 12 bases between. In germline, CDR1 is MGHRA, CDR2 YSYEKL. The length of the CDR3 is 17 residues. Concerning this clone itself: Its target is not known.

The chain has TRBV4-1 and TRBJ1-5, with D unresolved. The receptor was derived from a man aged 18 to 29 in good health. Sequenced material: naive CD8+ T cells sorted from blood. The CDR3 DNA follows: TGCGCCAGCAGCCAAGATGCCCCCACCCTTAGCAATCAGCCCCAGCATTTT. This gives the protein CASSQDAPTLSNQPQHF.